This T cell receptor (beta chain) is drawn from a study of T-cell reconstitution after alpha-beta-depleted transplantation in children. The CDR3 is 13 residues long. V was trimmed by 4 bases and J by 6 bases, leaving 9 bases between them. Germline values: CDR1 KGHSH, CDR2 LQKENI. A few counts support this clonotype. Molecular barcoding with unique molecular identifiers was used for the TCRbeta library. TCRdb reprocessed the PCR reads via MiXCR and lists one record per CDR3 protein. The data hold about 870,000 distinct CDR3 sequences, with 16% observed a single time. The rearrangement joins TRBV18 to TRBJ1-4; no reliable D call. The sequenced sample was PBMCs, mostly from graft donor cells, obtained 360 days after TCRalphabeta/CD19-depleted stem cell transplant. This clonotype originated in a male patient aged 10 to 17 who had a stem cell transplant for acute lymphoblastic leukemia, so the T cells may come from the graft donor. The CDR3 region has the DNA TGTGCCAGCTCACGAGGCCGGGATGAAAAACTGTTTTTT. This gives the protein CASSRGRDEKLFF.